The rows below give T cell receptor beta chains drawn from one sample of a study of persistence of HIV-infected CD4 T cells. Assay: immunoSEQ multiplex PCR; the TCRdb copy retains only in-frame clones and omits some. The table lists approximately 31,000 clones, about four fifths of them singletons, with nearly 6.5% in the top ten. Their target antigens are unknown. This sample comprised CD4+ T cells sorted from PBMCs after approximately 19-hour stimulation, obtained from a patient who received antiretroviral therapy. These receptors were taken from an adult woman with HIV who was CMV-seropositive. CDR3s include the opening cysteine and the closing phenylalanine or tryptophan. The order of the fields is J gene, clone size, D gene, V gene, CDR3 DNA, CDR3 protein. A D gene is named only where the DNA matches it firmly. Clone size is not always given. Where it is, it says once, few, many or a class for expanded clones.

TRBJ2-6,-,-,TRBV28,TGTGCCAGCAGTTTATTGGGATCCGGGGCCAACGTCCTGACTTTC,CASSLLGSGANVLTF
TRBJ1-1,-,-,TRBV7-2,TGTGCCAGCAGCTTAGGGCCGGTTGGGAACACTGAAGCTTTCTTT,CASSLGPVGNTEAFF
TRBJ2-4,-,TRBD1,TRBV28,TGTGCCACCTTAGACAGGGGCCCAAACATTCAGTACTTC,CATLDRGPNIQYF
TRBJ2-2,-,-,TRBV6-5,TGTGCCAGCAGTTGGGGGGTTAACACCGGGGAGCTGTTTTTT,CASSWGVNTGELFF
TRBJ2-2,-,-,TRBV5-8,TGTGCCAGCAGCTCGGGGACCGGGAAGCCCGGGGAGCTGTTTTTT,CASSSGTGKPGELFF
TRBJ2-7,-,TRBD1,TRBV5-6,TGTGCCAGCAGCAACGCCGACAGGGCAACCTACGAGCAGTACTTC,CASSNADRATYEQYF
TRBJ2-3,-,-,TRBV9,TGTGCCAGCAGCGTAGTGGGAGATACGCAGTATTTT,CASSVVGDTQYF
TRBJ2-1,-,TRBD2,TRBV5-1,TGCGCCAGCAGCGGAAGGACTAGCGGGGCCGATGAGCAGTTCTTC,CASSGRTSGADEQFF
TRBJ1-4,-,-,TRBV28,TGTGCCACCAACAAGAATAATGAAAAACTGTTTTTT,CATNKNNEKLFF
TRBJ2-1,few,-,TRBV11-3,TGTGCCAGCAGCTGGCGCCGATCAGTTCATGAGCAGTTCTTC,CASSWRRSVHEQFF
TRBJ2-3,-,-,TRBV24-1,TGTGCCACAGAGACGCAGTATTTT,CATETQYF
TRBJ2-7,-,-,TRBV28,TGTGCCAGCAGTTTCGCCAGGGATCACGAGCAGTACTTC,CASSFARDHEQYF
TRBJ2-7,-,-,TRBV5-1,TGCGCCAGCAAATTTAGCGGCAGCTCCTACGAGCAGTACTTC,CASKFSGSSYEQYF
TRBJ2-1,-,-,TRBV7-9,TGTGCCAGCAGCTTAGCGGAAAGCCTAGACCAGCAGTTCTTC,CASSLAESLDQQFF
TRBJ2-3,-,-,TRBV29-1,TGCAGCGTTTTCTTGTTAGGGCCTACCACAGATACGCAGTATTTT,CSVFLLGPTTDTQYF
TRBJ2-3,-,-,TRBV7-2,TGTGCCAGCAGATACAGGGTTCCTAGCACAGATACGCAGTATTTT,CASRYRVPSTDTQYF
TRBJ1-2,-,-,TRBV15,TGTGCCACCAGCAGAGAGGGAGGAGGTCGGGGCTACACCTTC,CATSREGGGRGYTF
TRBJ1-1,-,TRBD1,TRBV7-9,TGTGCCAGCAGATCCACAGGGGGCGCTGGGAACACTGAAGCTTTCTTT,CASRSTGGAGNTEAFF
TRBJ1-1,-,TRBD1,TRBV7-9,TGTGCCAGCAGCTCCCGGACAGGGAACACTGAAGCTTTCTTT,CASSSRTGNTEAFF
TRBJ1-2,few,-,TRBV3-1/TRBV3-2,TGTGCCAGCAGCCAGGACGACCGCCGTGGCTACACCTTC,CASSQDDRRGYTF
TRBJ1-3,-,TRBD1,TRBV7-8,TGTGCCAGCAGCCGCAGGGGGATCGGAAACACCATATATTTT,CASSRRGIGNTIYF
TRBJ1-2,-,-,TRBV19,TGTGCCAGTAGCGGGAGGACAGAAGTAAAGTATGGCTACACCTTC,CASSGRTEVKYGYTF
TRBJ1-4,-,-,TRBV3-1/TRBV3-2,TGTGCCAGCAGCCAGGAGGGGCGGGCTAATGAAAAACTGTTTTTT,CASSQEGRANEKLFF
TRBJ1-1,-,-,TRBV29-1,TGCAGCGTTGAAACCAGGGAGGATGAAGCTTTCTTT,CSVETREDEAFF
TRBJ2-5,-,TRBD2,TRBV7-9,TGTGCCAGCAGCTTAGGGACTAGACAAGAGACCCAGTACTTC,CASSLGTRQETQYF
TRBJ2-3,-,TRBD2,TRBV29-1,TGCAGCGTTGGACTAGCGGGGAGCACAGATACGCAGTATTTT,CSVGLAGSTDTQYF
TRBJ2-5,-,TRBD2,TRBV5-5,TGTGCCAGCAGCCCGCATAGCGGGGGGCTCGCAGAGACCCAGTACTTC,CASSPHSGGLAETQYF
TRBJ1-1,-,-,TRBV7-8,TGTGCCAGCAGCTTACCGGCGAACACTGAAGCTTTCTTT,CASSLPANTEAFF
TRBJ1-4,few,-,TRBV10-2,TGCGCCAGCAGTGATACGTCAAATGAAAAACTGTTTTTT,CASSDTSNEKLFF
TRBJ1-3,-,-,TRBV12-3/TRBV12-4,TGTGCCGGAGGGCTCGACGGAAACACCATATATTTT,CAGGLDGNTIYF
TRBJ2-5,once,-,TRBV9,TGTGCCAGCAGCGTAGGGAGGACGGGTCAAGAGACCCAGTACTTC,CASSVGRTGQETQYF
TRBJ2-6,-,-,TRBV28,TGTGCCAGCGGCGTGGCTACGGGATTTGGGGCCAACGTCCTGACTTTC,CASGVATGFGANVLTF
TRBJ1-1,-,-,TRBV19,TGTGCCAGTAGAAAACAGGCCGACACTGAAGCTTTCTTT,CASRKQADTEAFF
TRBJ1-5,few,-,TRBV2,TGTGCCAGCAGTGAGGAGACCGGGTATCAGCCCCAGCATTTT,CASSEETGYQPQHF
TRBJ1-4,-,-,TRBV9,TGTGCCAGCAGCCCCACGAGGGGTTTTAGTGAAAAACTGTTTTTT,CASSPTRGFSEKLFF
TRBJ2-7,-,TRBD1,TRBV2,TGTGCCAGCATAACAGGGGGATACTCCTACGAGCAGTACTTC,CASITGGYSYEQYF
TRBJ2-2,-,TRBD1,TRBV19,TGTGCCAGTAGTCACCGGACAGGGGCGGGCGGGGAGCTGTTTTTT,CASSHRTGAGGELFF
TRBJ1-1,-,-,TRBV11-3,TGTGCCAGCAGCCCGGATTTAGGGGCTGTGAACACTGAAGCTTTCTTT,CASSPDLGAVNTEAFF
TRBJ2-7,few,-,TRBV7-9,TGTGCCAGCAGCTCACTTACGAACGAGCAGTACTTC,CASSSLTNEQYF
TRBJ1-5,-,-,TRBV9,TGTGCCAGCAGCGTAGATCGGTCAGATCAGCCCCAGCATTTT,CASSVDRSDQPQHF
TRBJ2-2,-,TRBD1,TRBV19,TGTGCCAGTATCCCCACAGGGGTAAAGGGTAACACCGGGGAGCTGTTTTTT,CASIPTGVKGNTGELFF
TRBJ1-2,-,-,TRBV27,TGTGCCAGTCACAATTACCTCTATGGCTACACCTTC,CASHNYLYGYTF
TRBJ2-7,-,TRBD2,TRBV6-1,TGTGCCAGCAGTGAAGCAGCCCCGGGACTAGCGGGAGGGGTTCTGGGTGAGCAGTACTTC,CASSEAAPGLAGGVLGEQYF
TRBJ1-1,-,-,TRBV19,TGTGCCAGTACCGGACTTATTAGAGGGGACACTGAAGCTTTCTTT,CASTGLIRGDTEAFF
TRBJ1-1,-,TRBD1,TRBV18,TGTGCCAGCTCATCCCGACAGGGAATGAACACTGAAGCTTTCTTT,CASSSRQGMNTEAFF
TRBJ1-4,-,TRBD1,TRBV5-1,TGCGCCAGCAGCGTAGACAGGGGGCGGGAGGAAAAACTGTTTTTT,CASSVDRGREEKLFF
TRBJ1-1,-,-,TRBV3-1/TRBV3-2,TGTGCCAGCAGCAATATGAACACTGAAGCTTTCTTT,CASSNMNTEAFF
TRBJ1-1,-,-,TRBV6-5,TGTGCCAGCAGTTACTCGCGTCCACCCGCGTCAAAAGCTTTCTTT,CASSYSRPPASKAFF
TRBJ2-2,-,-,TRBV6-5,TGTGCCAGCACCCCCCAGGGAGAACGCCCCGGGGAGCTGTTTTTT,CASTPQGERPGELFF
TRBJ1-6,-,-,TRBV19,TGTGCCAGTCAACTGGGGATAAGTAATTCACCCCTCCACTTT,CASQLGISNSPLHF
TRBJ2-2,once,-,TRBV18,TGTGCCAGCTCACCGAAGCAGACCACCGGGGAGCTGTTTTTT,CASSPKQTTGELFF
TRBJ2-1,-,-,TRBV29-1,TGCAGCGTCAATACCGGGACTGGATACAATGAGCAGTTCTTC,CSVNTGTGYNEQFF
TRBJ1-6,few,-,TRBV18,TGTGCCAGCTCATCCCAGGGGAATTCACCCCTCCACTTT,CASSSQGNSPLHF
TRBJ2-7,-,TRBD2,TRBV3-1/TRBV3-2,TGTGCCAGCAGCCTAGGGACTAGCGGTGTCTACGAGCAGTACTTC,CASSLGTSGVYEQYF